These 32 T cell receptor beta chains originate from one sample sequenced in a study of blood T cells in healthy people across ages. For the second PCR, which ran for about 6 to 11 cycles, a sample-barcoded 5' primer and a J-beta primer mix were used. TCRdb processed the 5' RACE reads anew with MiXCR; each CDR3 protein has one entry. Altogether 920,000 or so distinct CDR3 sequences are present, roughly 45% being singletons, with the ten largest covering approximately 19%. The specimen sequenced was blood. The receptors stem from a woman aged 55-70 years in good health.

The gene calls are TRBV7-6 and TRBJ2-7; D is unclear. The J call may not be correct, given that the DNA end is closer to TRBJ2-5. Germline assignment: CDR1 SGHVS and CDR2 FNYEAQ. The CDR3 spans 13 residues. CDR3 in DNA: TGTGCCAGCAGCTTAGCGCGTTTTGAGACCCAGTACTTC. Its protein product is CASSLARFETQYF.

CDR3 DNA sequence: TGTGCCAGCAGTTATGTGAGAATGGATGAGCAGTTCTTC. This gives the protein CASSYVRMDEQFF. V gene TRBV27 combines with J gene TRBJ2-1; unclear D gene. CDR3 size: 13 residues. V gave up 4 bases and J gave up 8 bases, with 12 bases separating them. Germline loops: CDR1 MNHEY, CDR2 SMNVEV (reference sequence).

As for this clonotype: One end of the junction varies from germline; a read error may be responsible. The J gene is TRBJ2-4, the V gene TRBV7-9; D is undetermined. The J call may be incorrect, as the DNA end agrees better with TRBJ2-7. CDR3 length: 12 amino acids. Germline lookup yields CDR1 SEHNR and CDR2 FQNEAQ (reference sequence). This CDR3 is CASGLQRNEQYF. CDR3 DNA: TGTGCCAGCGGCTTACAAAGGAACGAGCAGTACTTC.

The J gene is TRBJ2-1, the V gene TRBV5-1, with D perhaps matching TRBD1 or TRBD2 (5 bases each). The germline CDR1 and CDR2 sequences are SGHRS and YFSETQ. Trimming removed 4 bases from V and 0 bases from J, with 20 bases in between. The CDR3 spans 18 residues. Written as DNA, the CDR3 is TGCGCCAGCAGCGCCGGGTTTGGGGGTACTAGCTCCTACAATGAGCAGTTCTTC. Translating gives CASSAGFGGTSSYNEQFF.

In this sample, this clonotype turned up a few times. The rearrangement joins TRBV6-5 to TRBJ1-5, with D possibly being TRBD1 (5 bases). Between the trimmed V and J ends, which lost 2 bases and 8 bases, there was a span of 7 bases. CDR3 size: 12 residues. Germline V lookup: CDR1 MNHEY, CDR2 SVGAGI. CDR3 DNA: TGTGCCAGCAGTTACCAGGGAAAGCCCCAGCATTTT. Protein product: CASSYQGKPQHF.

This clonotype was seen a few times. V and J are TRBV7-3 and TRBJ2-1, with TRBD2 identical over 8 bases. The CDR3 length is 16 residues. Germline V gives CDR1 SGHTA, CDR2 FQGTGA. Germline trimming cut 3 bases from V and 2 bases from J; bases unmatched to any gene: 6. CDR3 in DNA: TGTGCCAGCAGCTTCATCCGGGAGGGACCCTACAATGAGCAGTTCTTC. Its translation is CASSFIREGPYNEQFF.

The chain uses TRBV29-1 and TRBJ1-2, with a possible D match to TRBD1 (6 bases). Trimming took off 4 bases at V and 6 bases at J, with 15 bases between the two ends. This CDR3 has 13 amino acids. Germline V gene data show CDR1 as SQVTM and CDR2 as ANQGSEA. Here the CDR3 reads CSVGQGLMDGYTF. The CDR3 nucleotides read TGCAGCGTTGGGCAGGGGCTGATGGATGGCTACACCTTC. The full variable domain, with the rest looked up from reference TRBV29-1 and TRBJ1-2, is SAVISQKPSRDICQRGTSLTIQCQVDSQVTMMFWYRQQPGQSLTLIATANQGSEATYESGFVIDKFPISRPNLTFSTLTVSNMSPEDSSIYLCSVGQGLMDGYTFGSGTRLTVV.

The CDR3 DNA reads as TGCAGTGCTAAGCGGGCTAGCGGGAGCAATGAGCAGTTCTTC. Translation gives CSAKRASGSNEQFF. The J gene is TRBJ2-1, the V gene TRBV20-1; 10 bases agree with TRBD2. This CDR3 is 14 amino acids long. Germline lookup yields CDR1 DFQATT and CDR2 SNEGSKA (reference sequence). After removal of 4 bases from V and 6 bases from J, the junction contained 6 bases not matched to a gene.

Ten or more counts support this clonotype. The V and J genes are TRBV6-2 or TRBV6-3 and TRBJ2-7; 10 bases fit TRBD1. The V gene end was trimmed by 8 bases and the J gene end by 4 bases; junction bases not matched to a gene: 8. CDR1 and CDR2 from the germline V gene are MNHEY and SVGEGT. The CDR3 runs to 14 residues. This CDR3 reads CASRSGQGIYEQYF. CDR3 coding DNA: TGTGCCAGCCGCTCGGGACAGGGGATTTACGAGCAGTACTTC.

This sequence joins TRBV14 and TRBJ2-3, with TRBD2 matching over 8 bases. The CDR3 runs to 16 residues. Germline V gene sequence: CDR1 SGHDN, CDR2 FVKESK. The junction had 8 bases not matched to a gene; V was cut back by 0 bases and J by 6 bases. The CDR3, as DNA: TGTGCCAGCAGCCAAGATCTTAGCGGGACTCGGGATACGCAGTATTTT. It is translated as CASSQDLSGTRDTQYF. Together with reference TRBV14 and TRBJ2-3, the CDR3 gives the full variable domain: EAGVTQFPSHSVIEKGQTVTLRCDPISGHDNLYWYRRVMGKEIKFLLHFVKESKQDESGMPNNRFLAERTGGTYSTLKVQPAELEDSGVYFCASSQDLSGTRDTQYFGPGTRLTVL.

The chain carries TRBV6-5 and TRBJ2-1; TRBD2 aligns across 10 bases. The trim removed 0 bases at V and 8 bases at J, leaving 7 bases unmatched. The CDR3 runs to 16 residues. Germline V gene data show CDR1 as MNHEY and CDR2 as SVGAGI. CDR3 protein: CASSYSRLAGVYEQFF. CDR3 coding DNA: TGTGCCAGCAGTTACTCGAGGCTAGCGGGAGTATATGAGCAGTTCTTC.

CDR3 sequence: CASIVGPGRMNTEAFF. The CDR3 nucleotides are TGTGCCAGCATTGTTGGGCCGGGAAGAATGAACACTGAAGCTTTCTTT. V usage is TRBV6-2 or TRBV6-3 and J usage is TRBJ1-1; no reliable D call. CDR3 length: 16 amino acids. V was clipped by 7 bases and J by 0 bases, with 18 bases between them. Germline lookup yields CDR1 MNHEY and CDR2 SVGEGT.

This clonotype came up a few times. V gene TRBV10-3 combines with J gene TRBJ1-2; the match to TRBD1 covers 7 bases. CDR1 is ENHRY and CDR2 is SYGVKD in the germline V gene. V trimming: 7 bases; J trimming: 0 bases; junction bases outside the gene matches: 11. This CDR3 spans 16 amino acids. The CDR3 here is CAIKGQTGPSNYGYTF. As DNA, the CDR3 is TGTGCCATCAAGGGGCAGACAGGGCCCTCTAACTATGGCTACACCTTC.

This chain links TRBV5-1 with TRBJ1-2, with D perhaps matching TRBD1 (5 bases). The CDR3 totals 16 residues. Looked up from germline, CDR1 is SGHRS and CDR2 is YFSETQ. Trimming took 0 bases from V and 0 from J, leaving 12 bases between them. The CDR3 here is CASSLEIGGANYGYTF. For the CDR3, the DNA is TGCGCCAGCAGCTTGGAGATTGGGGGGGCTAACTATGGCTACACCTTC.

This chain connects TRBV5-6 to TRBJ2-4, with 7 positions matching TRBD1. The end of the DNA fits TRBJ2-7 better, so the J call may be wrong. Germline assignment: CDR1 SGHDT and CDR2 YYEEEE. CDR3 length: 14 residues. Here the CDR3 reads CASSFGTVPYEQYF. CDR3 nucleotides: TGTGCCAGCAGCTTTGGGACAGTGCCCTACGAGCAGTACTTC.

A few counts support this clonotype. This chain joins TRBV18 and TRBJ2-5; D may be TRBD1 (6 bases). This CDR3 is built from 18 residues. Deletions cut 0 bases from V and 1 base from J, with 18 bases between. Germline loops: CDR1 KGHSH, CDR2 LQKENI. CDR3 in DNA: TGTGCCAGCTCACCACCGCGCCTTCCGGGCAGGGGCCAAGAGACCCAGTACTTC. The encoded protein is CASSPPRLPGRGQETQYF.

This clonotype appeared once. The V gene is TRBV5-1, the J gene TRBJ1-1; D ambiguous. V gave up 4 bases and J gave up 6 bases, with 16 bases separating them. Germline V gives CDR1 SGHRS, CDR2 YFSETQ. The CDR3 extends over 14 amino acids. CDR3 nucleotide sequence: TGCGCCAGCAGCCTCGACTTCGGACGCGCTGAAGCTTTCTTT. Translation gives CASSLDFGRAEAFF. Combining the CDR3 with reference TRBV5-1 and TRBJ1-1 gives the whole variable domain KAGVTQTPRYLIKTRGQQVTLSCSPISGHRSVSWYQQTPGQGLQFLFEYFSETQRNKGNFPGRFSGRQFSNSRSEMNVSTLELGDSALYLCASSLDFGRAEAFFGQGTRLTVV.

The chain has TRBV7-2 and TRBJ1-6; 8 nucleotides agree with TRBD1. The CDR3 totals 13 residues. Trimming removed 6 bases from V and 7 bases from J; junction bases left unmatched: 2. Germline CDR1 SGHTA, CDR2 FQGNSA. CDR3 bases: TGTGCCAGCAGTGGACAGGGCAATTCACCCCTCCACTTT. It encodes CASSGQGNSPLHF. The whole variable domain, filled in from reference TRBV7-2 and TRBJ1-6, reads GAGVSQSPSNKVTEKGKDVELRCDPISGHTALYWYRQSLGQGLEFLIYFQGNSAPDKSGLPSDRFSAERTGGSVSTLTIQRTQQEDSAVYLCASSGQGNSPLHFGNGTRLTVT.

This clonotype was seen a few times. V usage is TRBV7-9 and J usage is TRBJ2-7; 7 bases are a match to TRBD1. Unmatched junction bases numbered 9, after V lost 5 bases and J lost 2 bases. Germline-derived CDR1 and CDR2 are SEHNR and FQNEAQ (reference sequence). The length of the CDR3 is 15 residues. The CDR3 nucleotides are TGTGCCAGCAGCCGACGGGACAGTTCGACCTACGAGCAGTACTTC. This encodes CASSRRDSSTYEQYF.

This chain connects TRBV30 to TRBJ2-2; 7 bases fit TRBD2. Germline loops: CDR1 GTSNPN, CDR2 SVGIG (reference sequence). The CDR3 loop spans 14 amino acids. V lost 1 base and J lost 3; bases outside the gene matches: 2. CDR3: CAWSGGRDTGELFF. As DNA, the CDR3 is TGTGCCTGGAGTGGCGGGAGAGACACCGGGGAGCTGTTTTTT.

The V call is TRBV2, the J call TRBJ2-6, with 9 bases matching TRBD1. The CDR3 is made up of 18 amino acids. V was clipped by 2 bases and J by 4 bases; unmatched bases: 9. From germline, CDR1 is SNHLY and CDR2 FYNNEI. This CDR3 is CASSERRTGVGGANVLTF. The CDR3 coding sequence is TGTGCCAGCAGTGAAAGACGGACAGGGGTAGGAGGGGCCAACGTCCTGACTTTC. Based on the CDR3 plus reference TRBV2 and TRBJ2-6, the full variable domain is EPEVTQTPSHQVTQMGQEVILRCVPISNHLYFYWYRQILGQKVEFLVSFYNNEISEKSEIFDDQFSVERPDGSNFTLKIRSTKLEDSAMYFCASSERRTGVGGANVLTFGAGSRLTVL.

The CDR3 here is CASSLQGGRITAYNEQFF. The DNA of the CDR3 is TGTGCCAGCAGCTTACAGGGCGGGAGGATAACCGCCTACAATGAGCAGTTCTTC. The genes are TRBV7-8 and TRBJ2-1; 8 nucleotides line up with TRBD2. Germline V gene sequence: CDR1 SGHVS, CDR2 FQNEAQ. The CDR3 covers 18 residues. With V trimmed by 2 bases and J by 2 bases, 11 bases remained unmatched.

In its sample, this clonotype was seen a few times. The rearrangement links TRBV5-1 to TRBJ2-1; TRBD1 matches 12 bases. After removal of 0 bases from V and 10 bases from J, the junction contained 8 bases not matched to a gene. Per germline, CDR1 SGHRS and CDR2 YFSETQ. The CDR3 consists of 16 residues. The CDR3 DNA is TGCGCCAGCAGCTTGGAACCGGGACAGGGGGCGAGGGAGCAGTTCTTC. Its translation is CASSLEPGQGAREQFF.

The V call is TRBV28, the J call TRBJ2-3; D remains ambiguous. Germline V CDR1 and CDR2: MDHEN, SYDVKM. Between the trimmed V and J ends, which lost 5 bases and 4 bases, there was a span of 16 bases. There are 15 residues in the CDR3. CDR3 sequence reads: CASSTPSSLADTQYF. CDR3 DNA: TGTGCCAGCAGTACCCCTAGTTCGTTGGCAGATACGCAGTATTTT.

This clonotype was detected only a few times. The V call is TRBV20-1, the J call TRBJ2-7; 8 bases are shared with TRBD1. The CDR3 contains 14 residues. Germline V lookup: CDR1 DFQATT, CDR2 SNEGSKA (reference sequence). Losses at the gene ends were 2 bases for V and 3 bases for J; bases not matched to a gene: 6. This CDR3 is CSARLSGGFYEQYF. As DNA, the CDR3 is TGCAGTGCTAGACTTTCAGGGGGCTTCTACGAGCAGTACTTC.

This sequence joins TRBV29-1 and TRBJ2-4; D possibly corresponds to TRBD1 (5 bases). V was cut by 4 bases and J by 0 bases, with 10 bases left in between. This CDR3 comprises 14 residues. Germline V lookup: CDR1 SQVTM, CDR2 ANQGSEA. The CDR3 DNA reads TGCAGCGTTGGTGCAGGGCTAGCCAAAAACATTCAGTACTTC. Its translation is CSVGAGLAKNIQYF.

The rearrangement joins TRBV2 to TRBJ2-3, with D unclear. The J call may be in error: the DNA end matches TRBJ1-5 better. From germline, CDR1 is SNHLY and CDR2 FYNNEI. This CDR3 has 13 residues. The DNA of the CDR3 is TGTGCCAGCAAAGGCCCCGTTGGCGATACGCAGCATTTT. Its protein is CASKGPVGDTQHF.

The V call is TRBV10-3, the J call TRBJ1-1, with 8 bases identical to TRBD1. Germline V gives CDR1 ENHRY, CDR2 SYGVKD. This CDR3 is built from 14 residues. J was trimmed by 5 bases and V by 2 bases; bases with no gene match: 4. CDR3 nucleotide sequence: TGTGCCATCAGTGAGGACAGGGGAATGACTGAAGCTTTCTTT. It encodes CAISEDRGMTEAFF.

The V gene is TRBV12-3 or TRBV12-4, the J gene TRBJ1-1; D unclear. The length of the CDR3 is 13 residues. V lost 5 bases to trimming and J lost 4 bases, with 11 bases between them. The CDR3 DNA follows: TGTGCCAGCAGTGCCCGGGAGATCACTGAAGCTTTCTTT. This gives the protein CASSAREITEAFF.

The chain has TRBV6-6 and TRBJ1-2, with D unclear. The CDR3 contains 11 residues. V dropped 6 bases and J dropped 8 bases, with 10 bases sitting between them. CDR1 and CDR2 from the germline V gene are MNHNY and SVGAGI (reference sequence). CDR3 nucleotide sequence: TGTGCCAGCAGACACGCGTCAGGCTACACCTTC. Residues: CASRHASGYTF.

CDR3 sequence reads: CASSLADRVAYEQYF. CDR3 DNA: TGTGCCAGCAGTTTAGCTGACAGGGTGGCCTACGAGCAGTACTTC. The chain is built from TRBV12-3 or TRBV12-4 and TRBJ2-7, with TRBD1 matching 7 bases. The length of the CDR3 is 15 residues. V shed 0 bases and J 2 bases; nucleotides not matched to a gene: 4.

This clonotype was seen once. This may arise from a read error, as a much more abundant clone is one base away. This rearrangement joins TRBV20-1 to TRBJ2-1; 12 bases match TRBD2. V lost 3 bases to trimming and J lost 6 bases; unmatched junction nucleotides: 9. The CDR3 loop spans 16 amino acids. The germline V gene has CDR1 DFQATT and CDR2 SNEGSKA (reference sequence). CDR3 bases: TGCAGTGCTAGTGGTCAGATACTAGCGGGAGGCAATGAGCAGTTCTTC. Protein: CSASGQILAGGNEQFF.